This entry features one T cell receptor beta chain sequence. The antigen it recognizes is unknown. Base qualities are not provided; no much larger clone lies one nucleotide away. The data belong to a study of shared clonotypes between healthy human individuals (TCRdb year 2020). Some background on the complete study: A couple of women and three men aged 18 to 49 years were included in the cohort. Per donor, three plates each were used for CD4 naive and CD4 memory, two for CD8 naive, and one for CD8 memory. Blood TCR repertoires of several healthy adults were deeply sequenced to estimate repertoire size and the extent of clonotype sharing between individuals. Different laboratories and diverse techniques were used to prepare libraries and sequence TCR repertoires, to increase sequencing depth and limit assay-specific biases. Leukapheresis yielded between about 0.94 and 10 billion PBMCs per donor. Findings and caveats that apply to the study as a whole: Naive subsets generally had larger estimated clonotype richness than memory subsets did. Because the study included a small number of donors, the genetic and exposure-history diversity represented was limited. Even with the large sequencing depth, rarefaction of the sorted-subset datasets indicated that sequencing was incomplete. Higher generation probabilities were observed for clonotypes shared by all four sorted-subset donors than for non-shared clonotypes. Based on pairwise subsampling, the degree of clonotype sharing among donors was expected to be affected by sequencing depth. Sampling was restricted to blood, and TCR repertoires in tissues likely differ from the TCR repertoires found in blood. Across a handful of donors, approximately 5% of naive CD4, roughly 3.3% of naive CD8, roughly 2.2% of memory CD4, and roughly 0.4% of memory CD8 clonotypes were shared.

CD8 naive samples consisted of CD45RO-negative cells that were positively selected for CCR7, yielding a CD45RA+CCR7+ population without TemRA cells. The donors were healthy, HIV-negative adults who had no recently reported acute infections or vaccinations. Only Caucasian adults living in Nashville, Tennessee, USA were represented among the donors. After blood collection by leukapheresis, PBMCs were isolated using Ficoll-Histopaque density gradient centrifugation and then cryopreserved in the vapor phase of liquid nitrogen. Purity and quantity of every magnetically sorted T cell population were checked by analytical flow cytometry. Each sorted fraction had its genomic DNA isolated and then quantified by UV absorbance on a Nanodrop 2000c. V loses 1 base of germline sequence and J loses 1 base, and the interval between the two ends is 13 bases. The CDR3 goes from the cysteine to the phenylalanine over 16 residues. Only CDR3 DNA is held: 48 bases, read in frame from base 1. CDR1 and CDR2, per the germline V gene, are LGHNA and YNFKEQ.

Using the deep immunoSEQ assay, multiplex PCR amplified TCR CDR3 regions from genomic DNA. Extracted genomic DNA from each cell subset was distributed evenly across all wells of several immunoSEQ 96-well plates, and each plate was treated as a replicate. For sorted subsets, approximately 200 ng of genomic DNA, equivalent to some 30,000 T cell genomes, went into each replicate PCR. Purified libraries were quantified with a Qubit 3.0 fluorometer, sized on a Bioanalyzer 2100, and re-quantified with the KAPA Library Quantification kit. Every immunoSEQ 96-well plate was sequenced on a dedicated single-read 150-cycle Illumina NextSeq 550 flow cell. The paper's processing steps were these. Because the immunoSEQ output included only junctional sequences and no quality scores, the filtering could not be the same as the filtering used for full-length reads. To assign V/J genes and CDR3, sequences were annotated using PyIR, a Python wrapper for IgBLAST v1.9, with IMGT germline references. Reads were filtered out if the reads had weak V/J assignments (E-value above 1e-6), no CDR3, stop codons, out-of-frame junctions, or ambiguous translated residues. A V3J clonotype was defined by an identical inferred V gene, J gene, and CDR3 amino acid sequence. Percentage overlap between repertoires was calculated by dividing the number of shared unique clonotypes by the size of the smaller repertoire. Three approaches were used to assess repertoire richness: RTK rarefaction, the Chao1 estimator, and Recon v2.1 estimates of unobserved clonotypes. For all TCRbeta clonotypes obtained by the gDNA method from a few donors, generation probabilities were computed with OLGA. The table was pulled from immuneACCESS by TCRdb, which kept in-frame rearrangements only. Such tables lose some clones; where checked, under half of the loss comes from unresolved V genes, and the rest has no known cause. V, J and clone size are those of that table, while D and trimming were read from the DNA. This sample has around 1,900,000 clones in its table, and roughly 93% of those were observed once. 1.5% to 2% of the sample lies in the top ten.

The receptor's source is a man aged 18-30 years in good health. Some clones in this sample may be carry-over from other donors' samples. The chain couples TRBV4-2 to TRBJ1-1, with the D segment identity uncertain. Sequenced sample: naive CD8+ T cells from PBMCs. Read against the paper, the sample's cell subset or site label means: CD45RA+CCR7+. The DNA sequence follows: TGTGCCAGCAGCCAAGGTGGCAGCCTAAAGAACACTGAAGCTTTCTTT. It encodes CASSQGGSLKNTEAFF.